The 20 T cell receptor beta chains in this list originate from one sample, sequenced in a study of blood T cell repertoires in COVID-19. Sequenced by immunoSEQ multiplex PCR; TCRdb stores in-frame clones only, minus some. The table includes 130,000 or so clones, approximately 80% detected once. The sample taken for sequencing was peripheral blood. The receptor set was obtained from a woman aged 60 to 75 with acute or convalescent COVID-19.

CDR3: CASSLRVGTDTQYF. CDR3 nucleotides: TGTGCCAGCAGTTTGCGGGTCGGCACAGATACGCAGTATTTT. The chain carries TRBV5-4 and TRBJ2-3, with D possibly TRBD2 on 5 matching bases. CDR3 length: 14 amino acids. The V gene's germline CDR1 is SGHNT and CDR2 YYREEE (reference sequence). Trimming took off 5 bases at V and 1 base at J, with 11 bases between the two ends.

The gene calls are TRBV6-5 and TRBJ1-4; D is undetermined. Germline-derived CDR1 and CDR2 are MNHEY and SVGAGI. V gave up 4 bases and J gave up 10 bases, with 13 bases separating them. The CDR3 is 13 amino acids. Here the CDR3 DNA reads TGTGCCAGCAGTTCTCTGGCAAGCGCAAAACTGTTTTTT. Protein product: CASSSLASAKLFF.

The V call is TRBV3-1 (or the pseudogene TRBV3-2), the J call TRBJ1-4; no firm D call. The CDR3 spans 16 residues. Germline CDR1 LGHDT, CDR2 YNNKEL (reference sequence). The V end lost 2 bases, the J end lost 7 bases, and 17 bases lay between the germline ends. CDR3 sequence reads: CASSQSMPGSPEKLFF. CDR3 DNA sequence: TGTGCCAGCAGCCAATCTATGCCGGGATCACCTGAAAAACTGTTTTTT.

In its sample, this clone was seen once. The chain has TRBV14 and TRBJ1-2; D is ambiguous. CDR1 SGHDN and CDR2 FVKESK come from the germline V gene. The V end lost 1 base, the J end lost 6 bases, and 15 bases lay between the germline ends. The CDR3 length is 15 residues. This chain's CDR3 is CASSQARTPRNGYTF. The DNA for the CDR3 is TGTGCCAGCAGCCAAGCGAGGACTCCTCGGAATGGCTACACCTTC.

This clone was seen more than once but under ten times. The chain is built from TRBV6-4 and TRBJ2-3; 12 nucleotides agree with TRBD1. Germline CDR1 is MRHNA and CDR2 is SNTAGT. V was pared by 6 bases and J by 4 bases, with 8 bases of the junction left unmatched. The CDR3 length is 16 residues. The CDR3 DNA is TGTGCCAGCAGCCCATCCGGGACAGGGGGCCCAGATACGCAGTATTTT. It codes for CASSPSGTGGPDTQYF.

This sequence joins TRBV20-1 and TRBJ2-5; no definite D call. V was clipped by 1 base and J by 5 bases, with 5 bases between them. Germline values: CDR1 DFQATT, CDR2 SNEGSKA (reference sequence). The CDR3 extends over 11 amino acids. CDR3 sequence (DNA): TGCAGTGCTAGAGCCCAGGAGACCCAGTACTTC. Its translation: CSARAQETQYF.

The gene calls are TRBV9 and TRBJ2-7; 7 bases are a match to TRBD1. Germline assignment: CDR1 SGDLS and CDR2 YYNGEE. V lost 0 bases to trimming and J lost 1 base; unmatched junction nucleotides: 7. This CDR3 spans 16 amino acids. Here the CDR3 reads CASSVGVGGGSYEQYF. In DNA, the CDR3 is TGTGCCAGCAGCGTAGGGGTAGGGGGCGGATCCTACGAGCAGTACTTC. The complete variable domain, with remaining parts taken from reference TRBV9 and TRBJ2-7, reads DSGVTQTPKHLITATGQRVTLRCSPRSGDLSVYWYQQSLDQGLQFLIQYYNGEERAKGNILERFSAQQFPDLHSELNLSSLELGDSALYFCASSVGVGGGSYEQYFGPGTRLTVT.

V and J are TRBV27 and TRBJ1-2; D might be TRBD1 (5 bases). The germline V and J ends were trimmed by 5 bases and 9 bases, with 13 bases remaining between them. CDR1 and CDR2 from the germline V gene are MNHEY and SMNVEV (reference sequence). The CDR3 covers 12 residues. The CDR3 region has the DNA TGTGCCAGCAGTGCCCAGGGACTTCGCTACACCTTC. As protein: CASSAQGLRYTF.

The CDR3 reads CASSLGGGRGTEAFF. In DNA, the CDR3 is TGTGCCAGCAGCTTAGGCGGAGGGAGGGGAACTGAAGCTTTCTTT. The chain links TRBV7-2 to TRBJ1-1; perhaps TRBD1 as D (5 bases). The CDR3 is made up of 15 amino acids. V was trimmed by 1 base and J by 5 bases, leaving 14 bases between them. CDR1 and CDR2 from the germline V gene are SGHTA and FQGNSA.

The V and J genes are TRBV12-3 or TRBV12-4 and TRBJ2-5, with D possibly matching TRBD2 (7 bases). With 3 bases removed from V and 5 bases from J, the gap between germline ends came to 10 bases. This CDR3 has 13 residues. Here the CDR3 reads CASSFGGGETQYF. The DNA for the CDR3 is TGTGCCAGCAGTTTTGGCGGGGGCGAGACCCAGTACTTC.

The chain combines TRBV4-1 with TRBJ2-7; TRBD2 aligns across 7 bases. Trimming cost V 0 bases and J 6 bases; bases outside gene matches: 11. The CDR3 has 16 residues. Germline V gives CDR1 MGHRA, CDR2 YSYEKL. CDR3 loop: CASSQDGRQGGFEQYF. The DNA for the CDR3 is TGCGCCAGCAGCCAAGATGGAAGGCAGGGAGGGTTCGAGCAGTACTTC.

In its sample, this clone was seen once. This chain uses TRBV24-1 with TRBJ2-3; D might be TRBD1 (6 bases). This CDR3 is 15 amino acids long. The germline CDR1 and CDR2 sequences are KGHDR and SFDVKD. Between the trimmed V and J ends, which lost 3 bases and 1 base, there was a span of 10 bases. Here the CDR3 DNA reads TGTGCCACCAGTGATACAGGGTGGGGCACAGATACGCAGTATTTT. This sequence encodes CATSDTGWGTDTQYF.

The rearrangement joins TRBV4-2 to TRBJ1-4; 7 bases match TRBD1. CDR3 length: 15 residues. Germline V gene data show CDR1 as LGHNA and CDR2 as YNFKEQ. The ends lost 3 bases at V and 6 bases at J; junction bases unmatched: 7. Here the CDR3 DNA reads TGTGCCAGCAGCCAGCACAGGGGCGGAGATGAAAAACTGTTTTTT. It yields the protein CASSQHRGGDEKLFF.

This sequence joins TRBV19 and TRBJ1-6; D gene uncertain. CDR3 length: 14 residues. The germline gives CDR1 LNHDA, CDR2 SQIVND (reference sequence). Trimming left V 9 bases short and J 8 bases short, with 17 bases between. CDR3 loop: CARPVRQLDSPLHF. CDR3 coding DNA: TGTGCCAGACCTGTCAGGCAGCTTGATTCACCCCTCCACTTT.

This clone was found once. The V call is TRBV19, the J call TRBJ1-1; the D is unclear. Germline V CDR1 and CDR2: LNHDA, SQIVND (reference sequence). This CDR3 contains 15 residues. The V end lost 3 bases, the J end lost 5 bases, and 16 bases lay between the germline ends. The CDR3 DNA follows: TGTGCCAGTAGTATGGGCCAGGCCTACCCTACTGAAGCTTTCTTT. Protein sequence: CASSMGQAYPTEAFF.

This rearrangement joins TRBV18 to TRBJ1-5; no firm D call. Trimming pared 6 bases from V and 0 bases from J, leaving 6 bases between. This CDR3 has 13 residues. CDR1 KGHSH and CDR2 LQKENI come from the germline V gene. The CDR3 DNA reads TGTGCCAGCTCGCACAGTAGCAATCAGCCCCAGCATTTT. Amino acid sequence: CASSHSSNQPQHF.

The J gene is TRBJ2-1, the V gene TRBV3-1 (or the pseudogene TRBV3-2); TRBD1 matches 8 bases. CDR1 is LGHDT and CDR2 is YNNKEL in the germline V gene (reference sequence). This CDR3 is built from 15 residues. With 4 bases clipped from V and 7 bases from J, the junction kept 9 bases outside the gene matches. The CDR3 nucleotides are TGTGCCAGCAGCCCGAGGGCAGGGGGCGGGAATGAGCAGTTCTTC. This gives the protein CASSPRAGGGNEQFF.

This clone occurred once. This chain joins TRBV7-8 and TRBJ2-5, with D perhaps TRBD2 (6 bases). Trimming shortened V by 2 bases and J by 5 bases, and 15 bases separated the two germline ends. The CDR3 has 15 residues. Germline CDR1 is SGHVS and CDR2 is FQNEAQ. The CDR3 DNA sequence: TGTGCCAGCAGCTTAAGATCGGTAGCGGTGGAGACCCAGTACTTC. It codes for CASSLRSVAVETQYF.

The chain combines TRBV4-1 with TRBJ2-7; D ambiguous. V shed 1 base and J shed 4 bases, with 8 bases lying between them. The CDR3 is made up of 13 amino acids. CDR1 and CDR2 from the germline V gene are MGHRA and YSYEKL. Here the CDR3 DNA reads TGCGCCAGCAGCCAAGTAGGCGGATACGAGCAGTACGTC. Translating it yields CASSQVGGYEQYV.

The chain combines TRBV4-1 with TRBJ2-5; TRBD2 matches 7 bases. From germline, CDR1 is MGHRA and CDR2 YSYEKL. Trimming cost V 0 bases and J 5 bases; bases outside gene matches: 24. The CDR3 sequence is 21 residues long. CDR3 in amino acids: CASSQDSPRIYAAGRGETQYF. CDR3 coding DNA: TGCGCCAGCAGCCAAGATTCCCCTCGGATTTATGCAGCGGGGAGAGGGGAGACCCAGTACTTC.